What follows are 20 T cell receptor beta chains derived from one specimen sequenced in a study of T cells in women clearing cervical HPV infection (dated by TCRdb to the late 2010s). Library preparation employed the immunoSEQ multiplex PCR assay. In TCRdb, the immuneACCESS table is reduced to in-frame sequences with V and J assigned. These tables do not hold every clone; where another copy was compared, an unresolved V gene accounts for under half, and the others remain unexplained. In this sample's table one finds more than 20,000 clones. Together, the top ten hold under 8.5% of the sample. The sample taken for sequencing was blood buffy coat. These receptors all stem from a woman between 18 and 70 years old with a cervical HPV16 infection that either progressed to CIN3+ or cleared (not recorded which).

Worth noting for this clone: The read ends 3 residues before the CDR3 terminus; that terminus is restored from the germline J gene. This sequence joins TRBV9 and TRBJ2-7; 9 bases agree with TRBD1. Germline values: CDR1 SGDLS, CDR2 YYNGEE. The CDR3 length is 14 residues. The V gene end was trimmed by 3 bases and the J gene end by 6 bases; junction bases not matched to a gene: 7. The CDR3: CASSGRDRESEQYF. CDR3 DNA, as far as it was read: TGTGCCAGCAGCGGCCGGGACAGGGAGAGCGAG.

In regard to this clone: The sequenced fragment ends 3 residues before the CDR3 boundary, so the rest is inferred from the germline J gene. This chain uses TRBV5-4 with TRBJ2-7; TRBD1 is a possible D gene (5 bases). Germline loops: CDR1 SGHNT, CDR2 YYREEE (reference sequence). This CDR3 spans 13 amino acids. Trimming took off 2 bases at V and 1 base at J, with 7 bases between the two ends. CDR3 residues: CASSFSGSYEQYF. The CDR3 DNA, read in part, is TGTGCCAGCAGCTTTTCAGGGTCCTACGAG.

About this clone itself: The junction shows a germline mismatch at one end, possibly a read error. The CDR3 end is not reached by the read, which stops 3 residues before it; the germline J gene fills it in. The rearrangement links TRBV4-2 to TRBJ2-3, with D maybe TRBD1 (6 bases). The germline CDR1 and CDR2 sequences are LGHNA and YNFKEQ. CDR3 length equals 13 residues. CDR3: CASSETGRETQYF. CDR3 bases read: TGCGCCAGCAGCGAAACAGGGCGAGAGACG.

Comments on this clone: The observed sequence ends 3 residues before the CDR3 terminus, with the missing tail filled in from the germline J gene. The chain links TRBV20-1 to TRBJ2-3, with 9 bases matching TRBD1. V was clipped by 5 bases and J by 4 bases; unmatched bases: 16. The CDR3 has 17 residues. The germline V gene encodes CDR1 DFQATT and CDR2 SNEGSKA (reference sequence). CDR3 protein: CSALPGQGQVLADTQYF. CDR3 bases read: TGCAGTGCTCTACCGGGACAGGGTCAAGTCTTGGCAGATACG.

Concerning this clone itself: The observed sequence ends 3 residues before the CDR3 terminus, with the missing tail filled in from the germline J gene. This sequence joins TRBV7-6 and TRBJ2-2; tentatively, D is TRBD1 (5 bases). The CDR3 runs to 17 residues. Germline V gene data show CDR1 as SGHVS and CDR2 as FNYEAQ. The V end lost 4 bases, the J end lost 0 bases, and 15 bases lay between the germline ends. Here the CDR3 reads CASSSSGPTANTGELFF. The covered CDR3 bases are TGTGCCAGCAGCTCATCAGGACCGACAGCGAACACCGGGGAG.

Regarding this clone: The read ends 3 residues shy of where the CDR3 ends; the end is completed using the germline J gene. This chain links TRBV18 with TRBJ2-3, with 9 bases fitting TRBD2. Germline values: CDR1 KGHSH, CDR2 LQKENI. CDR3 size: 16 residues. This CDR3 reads CASSPPVLAGAGAQYF. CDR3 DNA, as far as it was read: TGTGCCAGCTCACCACCGGTGTTAGCGGGAGCTGGGGCG.

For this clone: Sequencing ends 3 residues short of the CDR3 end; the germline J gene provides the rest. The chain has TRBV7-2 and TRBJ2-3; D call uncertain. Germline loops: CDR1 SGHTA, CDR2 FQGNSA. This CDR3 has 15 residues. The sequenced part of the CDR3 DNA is TGTGCCAGCAGCTTATCGGATCATAGCAATCAGCCG. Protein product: CASSLSDHSNQP. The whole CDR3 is CASSLSDHSNQPQYF.

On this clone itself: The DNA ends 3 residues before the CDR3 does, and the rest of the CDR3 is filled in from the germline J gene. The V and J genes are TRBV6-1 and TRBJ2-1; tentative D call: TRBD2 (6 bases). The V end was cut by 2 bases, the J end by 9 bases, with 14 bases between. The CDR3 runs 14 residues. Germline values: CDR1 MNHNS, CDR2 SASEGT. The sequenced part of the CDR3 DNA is TGTGCCAGCAGTGAATGGGCCTCAGCGGGTGAG. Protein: CASSEWASAGE. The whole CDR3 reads CASSEWASAGEQFF.

The chain's CDR3 is CASSPDRGLTEAFF. CDR3 DNA, as far as it was read: TGTGCCAGCAGCCCTGACAGGGGGCTTACTGAA. The chain recombines TRBV6-2 or TRBV6-3 with TRBJ1-1; 10 bases are shared with TRBD1. The read terminates 3 residues ahead of where the CDR3 ends, so the germline J gene completes it. The CDR3 length is 14 residues. With V trimmed by 6 bases and J by 5 bases, 6 bases remained unmatched. Germline CDR1 and CDR2: MNHEY and SVGEGT.

The CDR3 protein is CASSSRQGAGTQYF. CDR3 DNA, as far as it was read: TGTGCCAGCAGCTCAAGACAGGGGGCTGGCACG. This sequence joins TRBV7-2 and TRBJ2-3; 10 nucleotides line up with TRBD1. Read sequence stops 3 residues before the CDR3 end, and the germline J gene provides the missing end. CDR3 length equals 14 residues. Germline CDR1 reads SGHTA; CDR2 reads FQGNSA.

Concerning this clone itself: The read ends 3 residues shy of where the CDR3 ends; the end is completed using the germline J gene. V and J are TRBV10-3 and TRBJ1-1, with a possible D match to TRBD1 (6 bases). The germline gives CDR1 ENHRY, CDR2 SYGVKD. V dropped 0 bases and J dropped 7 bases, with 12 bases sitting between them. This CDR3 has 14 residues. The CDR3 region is CAISESRDTNEAFF. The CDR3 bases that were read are TGTGCCATCAGTGAGTCCCGGGACACGAATGAA.

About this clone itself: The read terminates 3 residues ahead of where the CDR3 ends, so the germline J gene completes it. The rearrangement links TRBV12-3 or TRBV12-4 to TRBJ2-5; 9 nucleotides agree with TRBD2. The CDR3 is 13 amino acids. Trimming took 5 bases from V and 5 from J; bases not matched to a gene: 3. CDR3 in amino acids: CASSGTSQETQYF. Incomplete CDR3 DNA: TGTGCCAGCAGTGGGACTAGCCAGGAGACC.

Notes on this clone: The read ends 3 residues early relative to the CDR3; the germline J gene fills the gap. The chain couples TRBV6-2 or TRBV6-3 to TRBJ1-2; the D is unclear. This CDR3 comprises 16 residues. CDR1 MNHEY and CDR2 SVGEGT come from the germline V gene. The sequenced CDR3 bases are TGTGCCACCTCGACTTGGACTGACCCTAGTGCAGATACC. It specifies CATSTWTDPSADT. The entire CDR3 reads CATSTWTDPSADTYTF.

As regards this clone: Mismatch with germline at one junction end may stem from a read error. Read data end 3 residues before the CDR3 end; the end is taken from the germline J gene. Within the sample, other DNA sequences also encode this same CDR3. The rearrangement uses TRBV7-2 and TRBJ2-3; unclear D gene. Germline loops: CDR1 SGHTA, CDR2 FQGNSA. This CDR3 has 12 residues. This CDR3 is CASSSVTDTQYF. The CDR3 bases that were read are TGTGCCAGTAGCTCTGTCACAGATACG.

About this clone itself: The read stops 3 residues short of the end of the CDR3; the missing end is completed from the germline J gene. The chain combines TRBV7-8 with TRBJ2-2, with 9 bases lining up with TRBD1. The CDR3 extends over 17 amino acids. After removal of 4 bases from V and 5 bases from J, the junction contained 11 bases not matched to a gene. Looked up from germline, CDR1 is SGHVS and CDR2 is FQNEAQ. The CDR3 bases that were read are TGTGCCAGCAGCTCCATCCGGGACAGGGACTCGACCGGGGAG. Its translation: CASSSIRDRDSTGE. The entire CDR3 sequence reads CASSSIRDRDSTGELFF.

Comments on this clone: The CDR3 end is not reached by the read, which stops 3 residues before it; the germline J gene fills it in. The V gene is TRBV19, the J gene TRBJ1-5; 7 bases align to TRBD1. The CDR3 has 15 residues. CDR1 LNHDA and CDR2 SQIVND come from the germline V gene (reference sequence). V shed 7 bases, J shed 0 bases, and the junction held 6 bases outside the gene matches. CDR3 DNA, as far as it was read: TGTGCCAGTACCTTGGGACAGATTAGCAATCAGCCC. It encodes CASTLGQISNQP. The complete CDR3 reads CASTLGQISNQPQHF.

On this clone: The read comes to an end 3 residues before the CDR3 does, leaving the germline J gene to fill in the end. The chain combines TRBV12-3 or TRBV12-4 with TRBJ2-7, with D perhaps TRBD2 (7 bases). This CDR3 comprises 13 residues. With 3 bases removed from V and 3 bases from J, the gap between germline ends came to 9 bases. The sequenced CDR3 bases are TGTGCCAGCAGTTTGGGGGGGCTCTACGAG. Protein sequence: CASSLGGLYE. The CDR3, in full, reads CASSLGGLYEQYF.

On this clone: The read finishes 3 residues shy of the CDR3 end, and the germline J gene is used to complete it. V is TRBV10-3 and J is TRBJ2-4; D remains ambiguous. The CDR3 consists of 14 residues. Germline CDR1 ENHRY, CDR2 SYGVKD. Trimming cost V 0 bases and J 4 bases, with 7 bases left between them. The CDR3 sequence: CAISESGGKNIQYF. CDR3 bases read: TGTGCCATCAGTGAGTCCGGCGGAAAAAACATT.

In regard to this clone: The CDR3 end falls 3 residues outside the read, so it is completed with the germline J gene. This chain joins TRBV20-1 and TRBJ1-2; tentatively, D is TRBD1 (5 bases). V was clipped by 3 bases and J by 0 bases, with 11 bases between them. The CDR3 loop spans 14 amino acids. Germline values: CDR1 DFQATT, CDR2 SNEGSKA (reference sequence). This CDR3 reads CSARSTATNYGYTF. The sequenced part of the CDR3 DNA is TGCAGTGCTAGGTCGACAGCTACTAACTATGGC.

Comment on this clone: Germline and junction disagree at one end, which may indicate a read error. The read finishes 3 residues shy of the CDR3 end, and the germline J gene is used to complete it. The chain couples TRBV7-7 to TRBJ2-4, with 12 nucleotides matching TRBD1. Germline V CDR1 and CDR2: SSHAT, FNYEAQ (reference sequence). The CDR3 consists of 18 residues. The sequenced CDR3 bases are TGTGCTAGCAGGGCGGGACAGGGGGCGCGAGGAGCCAAAAACATT. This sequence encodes CASRAGQGARGAKNI. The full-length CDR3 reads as CASRAGQGARGAKNIQYF. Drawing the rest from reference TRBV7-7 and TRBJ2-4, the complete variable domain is GAGVSQSPRYKVTKRGQDVTLRCDPISSHATLYWYQQALGQGPEFLTYFNYEAQPDKSGLPSDRFSAERPEGSISTLTIQRTEQRDSAMYRCASRAGQGARGAKNIQYFGAGTRLSVL.